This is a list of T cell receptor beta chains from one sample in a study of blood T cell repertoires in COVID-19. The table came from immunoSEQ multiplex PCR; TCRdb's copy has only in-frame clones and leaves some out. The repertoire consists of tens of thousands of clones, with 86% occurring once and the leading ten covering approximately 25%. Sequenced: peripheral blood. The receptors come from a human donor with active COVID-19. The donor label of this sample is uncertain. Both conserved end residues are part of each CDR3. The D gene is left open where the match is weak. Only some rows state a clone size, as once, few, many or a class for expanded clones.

CDR3nt: TGTGCCAGCAGCGCGGTGAACACCGGGGAGCTGTTTTTT
CDR3aa: CASSAVNTGELFF
j_gene: TRBJ2-2
abundance: .
d_gene: .
v_gene: TRBV12-3/TRBV12-4

CDR3nt: TGTGCCAGCAGCCAAAGAGAGCCGGGACTGGGGGAACTGTTTTTT
CDR3aa: CASSQREPGLGELFF
j_gene: TRBJ1-4
abundance: .
d_gene: .
v_gene: TRBV7-8

CDR3nt: TGTGCCAGCAGCTCGAACAGGGGGTACCAAGAGACCCAGTACTTC
CDR3aa: CASSSNRGYQETQYF
j_gene: TRBJ2-5
abundance: .
d_gene: TRBD1
v_gene: TRBV11-2

CDR3nt: TGTGCCAGCAGCAAAGGGAGGGCAGCCAAAGGAGAAGAGACCCAGTACTTC
CDR3aa: CASSKGRAAKGEETQYF
j_gene: TRBJ2-5
abundance: .
d_gene: .
v_gene: TRBV21-1

CDR3nt: TGTGCCAGAAGCTCTTACCCCCCCGGACAGGGGACGTCCGGGGAGCTGTTTTTT
CDR3aa: CARSSYPPGQGTSGELFF
j_gene: TRBJ2-2
abundance: few
d_gene: .
v_gene: TRBV7-5

CDR3nt: TGTGCCAGCAGCGTAGGGGTGGGGCCTACGGTTGAGCAGTTCTTC
CDR3aa: CASSVGVGPTVEQFF
j_gene: TRBJ2-1
abundance: .
d_gene: .
v_gene: TRBV9

CDR3nt: TGTGCCAGCAGCGCGACTGCTTTTGGGGATACGCAGTATTTT
CDR3aa: CASSATAFGDTQYF
j_gene: TRBJ2-3
abundance: .
d_gene: .
v_gene: TRBV9

CDR3nt: TGTGCCAGCAGCTTAGGGCGGGGGACCGGGGAGCTGTTTTTT
CDR3aa: CASSLGRGTGELFF
j_gene: TRBJ2-2
abundance: .
d_gene: TRBD2
v_gene: TRBV11-3

CDR3nt: TGTGCCAGTAGTCAACAGGGGTTCATGAACACTGAAGCTTTCTTT
CDR3aa: CASSQQGFMNTEAFF
j_gene: TRBJ1-1
abundance: .
d_gene: TRBD1
v_gene: TRBV19

CDR3nt: TGCGCCAGCAGCCAAGAAGCGGGACTAGGGATGATTCATGAGCAGTTCTTC
CDR3aa: CASSQEAGLGMIHEQFF
j_gene: TRBJ2-1
abundance: .
d_gene: TRBD2
v_gene: TRBV4-3

CDR3nt: TGTGCCAGCAGGGACAGGGGGCGCGTAGATACGCAGTATTTT
CDR3aa: CASRDRGRVDTQYF
j_gene: TRBJ2-3
abundance: once
d_gene: TRBD1
v_gene: TRBV19

CDR3nt: TGTGCCAGCAGCCCGACGGGACAGCCTTACGAGCAGTACTTC
CDR3aa: CASSPTGQPYEQYF
j_gene: TRBJ2-7
abundance: .
d_gene: TRBD1
v_gene: TRBV3-1/TRBV3-2

CDR3nt: TGTGCAGGAAGCACTAGTGCCACAGATACGCAGTATTTT
CDR3aa: CAGSTSATDTQYF
j_gene: TRBJ2-3
abundance: .
d_gene: .
v_gene: TRBV28

CDR3nt: TGTGCCAGTTCTGGACTAGCGGGGGCTAGCTCCTACGAGCAGTACTTC
CDR3aa: CASSGLAGASSYEQYF
j_gene: TRBJ2-7
abundance: .
d_gene: TRBD2
v_gene: TRBV7-9

CDR3nt: TGTGCCAGCACTTGGACAGGGGGCCATAATTCACCCCTCCACTTT
CDR3aa: CASTWTGGHNSPLHF
j_gene: TRBJ1-6
abundance: .
d_gene: TRBD1
v_gene: TRBV6-5

CDR3nt: TGTGCCAGCAGTTACACAGATACGCAGTATTTT
CDR3aa: CASSYTDTQYF
j_gene: TRBJ2-3
abundance: .
d_gene: .
v_gene: TRBV25-1

CDR3nt: TGTGCCAGCAGTCTCCGCGGGGCTCCTGGAAACACCATATATTTT
CDR3aa: CASSLRGAPGNTIYF
j_gene: TRBJ1-3
abundance: once
d_gene: .
v_gene: TRBV6-5

CDR3nt: TGTGCCATCAGTCGGTACGATGGGAACACTGAAGCTTTCTTT
CDR3aa: CAISRYDGNTEAFF
j_gene: TRBJ1-1
abundance: few
d_gene: .
v_gene: TRBV10-3

CDR3nt: TGTGCCAGCAGGGGGACAGGAGGCAATCAGCCCCAGCATTTT
CDR3aa: CASRGTGGNQPQHF
j_gene: TRBJ1-5
abundance: .
d_gene: TRBD1
v_gene: TRBV6-5

CDR3nt: TGCGCCAGCAGCTCCCCCCCCGGGAACAATGAGCAGTTCTTC
CDR3aa: CASSSPPGNNEQFF
j_gene: TRBJ2-1
abundance: .
d_gene: .
v_gene: TRBV5-1

CDR3nt: TGTGCCAGTAGTCTCGGTTTTAATTCACCGATCCACTTT
CDR3aa: CASSLGFNSPIHF
j_gene: TRBJ1-6
abundance: few
d_gene: .
v_gene: TRBV19

CDR3nt: TGTGCCAGCAGCCAGGGACAGGGGGCGTATGGAAGCGCTGAAGCTTTCTTT
CDR3aa: CASSQGQGAYGSAEAFF
j_gene: TRBJ1-1
abundance: .
d_gene: TRBD1
v_gene: TRBV5-4

CDR3nt: TGTGCCAGCAGCGTGGGGGGAGCTGAAGCTTTCTTT
CDR3aa: CASSVGGAEAFF
j_gene: TRBJ1-1
abundance: .
d_gene: .
v_gene: TRBV9

CDR3nt: TGTGCCAGCAGCCTTTCCGGACAGATGAGGGAGCAGTTCTTC
CDR3aa: CASSLSGQMREQFF
j_gene: TRBJ2-1
abundance: .
d_gene: .
v_gene: TRBV3-1/TRBV3-2

CDR3nt: TGCGCCAGCAGTCCCTACGGGGGGGGCTATGGCTACACCTTC
CDR3aa: CASSPYGGGYGYTF
j_gene: TRBJ1-2
abundance: .
d_gene: .
v_gene: TRBV23-1

CDR3nt: TGTGCCAGCAGTTACTCTATGGATACGCAGTATTTT
CDR3aa: CASSYSMDTQYF
j_gene: TRBJ2-3
abundance: .
d_gene: .
v_gene: TRBV6-5

CDR3nt: TGTGCCAGCAGCTTTGGTTCGCGAGGTTCCTACGAGCAGTACTTC
CDR3aa: CASSFGSRGSYEQYF
j_gene: TRBJ2-7
abundance: .
d_gene: .
v_gene: TRBV5-6

CDR3nt: TGTGCCAGCAGCTTTGGGACAGCTGGACGGACTAATGAAAAACTGTTTTTT
CDR3aa: CASSFGTAGRTNEKLFF
j_gene: TRBJ1-4
abundance: .
d_gene: TRBD1
v_gene: TRBV5-4

CDR3nt: TGTGCCAGCAATGGACCGGCAGGGGGTAATGAAAAACTGTTTTTT
CDR3aa: CASNGPAGGNEKLFF
j_gene: TRBJ1-4
abundance: .
d_gene: TRBD1
v_gene: TRBV19

CDR3nt: TGTGCCAGCAGTTCACACGTTCCTCCGGGACAGAGCTCCTACGAGCAGTACTTC
CDR3aa: CASSSHVPPGQSSYEQYF
j_gene: TRBJ2-7
abundance: few
d_gene: TRBD1
v_gene: TRBV28

CDR3nt: TGTGCCAGCAGCTTAGTACGCTTCAGGGACATTGCTTTCTTT
CDR3aa: CASSLVRFRDIAFF
j_gene: TRBJ1-1
abundance: .
d_gene: .
v_gene: TRBV7-2

CDR3nt: TGTGCCAGCAGTTACCCCTCGGGCGAGCAGTACTTC
CDR3aa: CASSYPSGEQYF
j_gene: TRBJ2-7
abundance: few
d_gene: .
v_gene: TRBV6-5

CDR3nt: TGTGCCAGCAGTAATCGGGAGGGGTTCTACGAGCAGTACTTC
CDR3aa: CASSNREGFYEQYF
j_gene: TRBJ2-7
abundance: .
d_gene: TRBD2
v_gene: TRBV6-2/TRBV6-3

CDR3nt: TGTGCCATCATCCGGGACAGGTTCGACAATGAGCAGTTCTTC
CDR3aa: CAIIRDRFDNEQFF
j_gene: TRBJ2-1
abundance: .
d_gene: .
v_gene: TRBV21-1

CDR3nt: TGCAGTGCTAGCGACAATGAGCAGTTCTTC
CDR3aa: CSASDNEQFF
j_gene: TRBJ2-1
abundance: .
d_gene: .
v_gene: TRBV20-1

CDR3nt: TGTGCCAGCAGCGCAAAGTCCGGGTACTCCTATAATTCACCCCTCCACTTT
CDR3aa: CASSAKSGYSYNSPLHF
j_gene: TRBJ1-6
abundance: .
d_gene: .
v_gene: TRBV9

CDR3nt: TGTGCCAGCAGTCGGGACACCGCCTACGAGCAGTACTTC
CDR3aa: CASSRDTAYEQYF
j_gene: TRBJ2-7
abundance: .
d_gene: .
v_gene: TRBV12-3/TRBV12-4

CDR3nt: TGTGCCTCTACCGGGGGGGCCGAAGCAGATACGCAGTATTTT
CDR3aa: CASTGGAEADTQYF
j_gene: TRBJ2-3
abundance: .
d_gene: TRBD2
v_gene: TRBV6-5

CDR3nt: TGCGCCAGCAGCCCCGGACAGGGTATTTCTAACTATGGCTACACCTTC
CDR3aa: CASSPGQGISNYGYTF
j_gene: TRBJ1-2
abundance: .
d_gene: TRBD1
v_gene: TRBV5-1

CDR3nt: TGTGCCAGCAGTTTATTCGGCGGGAGGGCCACCTACAATGAGCAGTTCTTC
CDR3aa: CASSLFGGRATYNEQFF
j_gene: TRBJ2-1
abundance: once
d_gene: TRBD2
v_gene: TRBV28